Shown below are 13 T cell receptor beta chains from a single sample sequenced in a study of blood T cells in healthy people across ages (dated by TCRdb to the mid-2010s). Receptor libraries were prepared by 5' RACE. The sequencer was an Illumina HiSeq 2500. The second PCR ran for roughly 6 to 11 cycles and used a J-beta primer mix along with a sample-barcoded 5' primer. The raw public data were reprocessed by TCRdb itself: fastp quality trimming at Q25, MiXCR clonotype calling, in-frame beta chains only. Rows merge per CDR3 protein into single entries with the most common DNA and genes. The sample includes 1.5 million to 2 million distinct CDR3 sequences, with roughly 27% observed a single time. Of the sample, 7.7% is held by the ten largest clones. The sample taken for sequencing was blood. These receptors came from a woman in her twenties or thirties in good health.

This clonotype showed up many times. The chain is built from TRBV5-1 and TRBJ2-7; D uncertain. This CDR3 is 13 amino acids long. Deletions cut 1 base from V and 0 bases from J, with 5 bases between. Germline V CDR1 and CDR2: SGHRS, YFSETQ. The CDR3 DNA follows: TGCGCCAGCAGCTTGTACACCTCCTACGAGCAGTACTTC. It yields the protein CASSLYTSYEQYF. Based on the CDR3 plus reference TRBV5-1 and TRBJ2-7, the full variable domain is KAGVTQTPRYLIKTRGQQVTLSCSPISGHRSVSWYQQTPGQGLQFLFEYFSETQRNKGNFPGRFSGRQFSNSRSEMNVSTLELGDSALYLCASSLYTSYEQYFGPGTRLTVT.

In its sample, this clonotype was seen a few times. The chain joins TRBV12-3 or TRBV12-4 to TRBJ2-7; no reliable D call. Trimming took off 5 bases at V and 3 bases at J, with 17 bases between the two ends. This CDR3 region has 15 residues. The CDR3 DNA sequence: TGTGCCAGCAGTCCCCTCGCGGCAGGCCGCTACGAGCAGTACTTC. Translating gives CASSPLAAGRYEQYF.

Concerning this clonotype itself: One end of the junction is discordant with germline, which a read error may explain. The rearrangement uses TRBV20-1 and TRBJ2-6; 7 bases are shared with TRBD1. Per germline, CDR1 DFQATT and CDR2 SNEGSKA (reference sequence). The CDR3 consists of 17 residues. This CDR3 is CSASRDSPSSGANVPTF. The CDR3 DNA reads as TGCAGTGCTAGCCGGGACAGTCCTAGCTCTGGGGCCAACGTCCCGACTTTC.

In its sample, this clonotype was seen a few times. The V call is TRBV5-1, the J call TRBJ1-2; TRBD1 aligns across 7 bases. The CDR3 runs to 16 residues. Trimming took 3 bases from V and 2 from J; bases not matched to a gene: 10. Germline V CDR1 and CDR2: SGHRS, YFSETQ. The CDR3: CASSSTRQGPNYGYTF. CDR3 coding DNA: TGCGCCAGCAGCTCCACAAGACAGGGACCCAACTATGGCTACACCTTC. The variable domain in full, with the rest retrieved from reference TRBV5-1 and TRBJ1-2, is KAGVTQTPRYLIKTRGQQVTLSCSPISGHRSVSWYQQTPGQGLQFLFEYFSETQRNKGNFPGRFSGRQFSNSRSEMNVSTLELGDSALYLCASSSTRQGPNYGYTFGSGTRLTVV.

Ten or more counts support this clonotype. The chain recombines TRBV20-1 with TRBJ1-5; D is unclear. The CDR3 contains 12 residues. Deletions cut 4 bases from V and 6 bases from J, with 10 bases between. Germline V gene data show CDR1 as DFQATT and CDR2 as SNEGSKA (reference sequence). CDR3 nucleotides: TGCAGTGCTACCGGAGGGAGTCAGCCCCAGCATTTT. This gives the protein CSATGGSQPQHF.

This clonotype was seen repeatedly, ten times or more. This chain connects TRBV5-1 to TRBJ2-7; D unresolved. CDR1 SGHRS and CDR2 YFSETQ come from the germline V gene. The CDR3 contains 14 residues. V shed 5 bases and J shed 2 bases, with 14 bases lying between them. The CDR3 loop is CASRPYDGPYEQYF. For the CDR3, the DNA is TGCGCCAGCAGGCCTTACGACGGTCCCTACGAGCAGTACTTC.

This clonotype was recorded a few times. This chain connects TRBV12-3 or TRBV12-4 to TRBJ2-2; unclear D gene. This CDR3 contains 12 residues. The ends were cut back, 3 bases at V and 8 bases at J, with 7 bases in the middle. The CDR3 loop is CASSFNLGELFF. CDR3 coding DNA: TGTGCCAGCAGTTTTAATCTAGGGGAGCTGTTTTTT.

This chain joins TRBV2 and TRBJ2-7; D ambiguous. TRBJ2-5 explains the end of the DNA better; the J call may be wrong. The CDR3 is 15 amino acids. The V gene's germline CDR1 is SNHLY and CDR2 FYNNEI. DNA for the CDR3: TGTGCCAGCAGTGAAGCGGACCCTAGGATAGAGACCCAGTACTTC. Protein sequence: CASSEADPRIETQYF.

The V and J genes are TRBV7-2 and TRBJ2-1; D possibly corresponds to TRBD2 (5 bases). V lost 8 bases and J lost 9, with 23 bases in between. Germline lookup yields CDR1 SGHTA and CDR2 FQGNSA. The CDR3 sequence is 15 residues long. CDR3 residues: CASGYSDYPSGEQFF. The CDR3 DNA follows: TGTGCCAGCGGGTATAGCGACTATCCCAGCGGTGAGCAGTTCTTC.

This clonotype is a singleton in its sample. At one boundary the junction diverges from the germline segment, which might be a read error. This sequence joins TRBV28 and TRBJ1-2; D call uncertain. The CDR3 spans 12 residues. Germline V CDR1 and CDR2: MDHEN, SYDVKM. This CDR3 is CAGSFTNYGYTF. The DNA for the CDR3 is TGTGCCGGCAGTTTCACCAACTATGGCTACACCTTC.

This clonotype has just a few counts. The chain uses TRBV6-5 and TRBJ2-2; D not certain. Trimming removed 6 bases from V and 4 bases from J, with 15 bases in between. Per germline, CDR1 MNHEY and CDR2 SVGAGI. The CDR3 contains 15 residues. CDR3 bases: TGTGCCAGCAGCCCAAACCCCAGTATCACCGGGGAGCTGTTTTTT. Its protein is CASSPNPSITGELFF.

This chain links TRBV5-1 with TRBJ1-1, with TRBD1 matching over 8 bases. The CDR3 extends over 14 amino acids. J lost 6 bases, V lost 4 bases, and 8 bases had no gene match. CDR1 and CDR2 (germline): SGHRS, YFSETQ. The CDR3 loop reads CASSPLDRGPEAFF. The CDR3 bases are TGCGCCAGCAGCCCACTCGACAGGGGCCCTGAAGCTTTCTTT.

This clonotype was observed a few times. One end of the junction is discordant with germline, which a read error may explain. This chain connects TRBV12-3 or TRBV12-4 to TRBJ2-5; 7 nucleotides line up with TRBD2. The DNA end lines up better with TRBJ2-7; the J call may be wrong. This CDR3 is 14 amino acids long. The CDR3 DNA follows: TGTGCCAACAGTTTAGGAAGACTAGCATCCGAGCAGTACTTC. Amino acids: CANSLGRLASEQYF.